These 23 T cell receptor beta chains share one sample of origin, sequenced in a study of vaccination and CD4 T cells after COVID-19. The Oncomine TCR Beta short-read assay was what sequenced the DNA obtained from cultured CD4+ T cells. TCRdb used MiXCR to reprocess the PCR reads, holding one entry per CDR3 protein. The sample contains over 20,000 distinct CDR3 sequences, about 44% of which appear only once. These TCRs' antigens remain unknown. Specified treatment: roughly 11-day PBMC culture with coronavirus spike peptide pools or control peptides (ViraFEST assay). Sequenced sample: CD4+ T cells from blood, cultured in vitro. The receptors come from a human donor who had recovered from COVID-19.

The CDR3 DNA reads as TGTGCCAGCACGAGCTCGGGTAGATACAATGAGCAGTTCTTC. It is translated as CASTSSGRYNEQFF. This chain joins TRBV7-9 and TRBJ2-1; D unclear. The CDR3 covers 14 residues. Trimming stripped 7 bases from V and 4 bases from J, with 14 bases between. Germline V gene sequence: CDR1 SEHNR, CDR2 FQNEAQ (reference sequence).

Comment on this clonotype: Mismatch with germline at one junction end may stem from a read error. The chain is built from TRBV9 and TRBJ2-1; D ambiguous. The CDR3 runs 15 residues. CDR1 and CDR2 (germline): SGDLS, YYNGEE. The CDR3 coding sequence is TGTACCAGCAGCGTAGATGGGAACTCCTACAATGAGCAGTTCTTC. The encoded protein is CTSSVDGNSYNEQFF.

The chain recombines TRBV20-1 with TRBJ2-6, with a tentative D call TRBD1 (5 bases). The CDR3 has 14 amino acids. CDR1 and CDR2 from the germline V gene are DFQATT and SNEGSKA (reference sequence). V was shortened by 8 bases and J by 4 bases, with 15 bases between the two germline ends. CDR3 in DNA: TGCAGTTCCCCAGGGCGGTCCGGGGCCAACGTCCTGACTTTC. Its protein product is CSSPGRSGANVLTF.

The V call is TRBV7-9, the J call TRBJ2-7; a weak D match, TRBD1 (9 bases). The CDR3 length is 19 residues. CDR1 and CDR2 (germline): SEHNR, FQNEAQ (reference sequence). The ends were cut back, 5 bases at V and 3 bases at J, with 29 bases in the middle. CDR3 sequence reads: CASSGPDRGSGSSLYEQYF. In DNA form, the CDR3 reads TGTGCCAGCAGCGGCCCGGACAGGGGAAGCGGGAGTTCCCTCTACGAGCAGTACTTC.

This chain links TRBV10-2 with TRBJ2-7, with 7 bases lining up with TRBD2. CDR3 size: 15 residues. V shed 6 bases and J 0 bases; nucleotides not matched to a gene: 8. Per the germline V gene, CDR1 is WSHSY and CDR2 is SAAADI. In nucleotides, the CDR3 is TGCGCCAGCAGGCCCTCTAGCGGTAGCTCCTACGAGCAGTACTTC. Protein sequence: CASRPSSGSSYEQYF.

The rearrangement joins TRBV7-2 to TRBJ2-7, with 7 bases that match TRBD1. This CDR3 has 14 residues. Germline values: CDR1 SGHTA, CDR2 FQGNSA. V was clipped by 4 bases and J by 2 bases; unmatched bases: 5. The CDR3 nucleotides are TGTGCCAGCAGCTCTTACAGGGGAACCTACGAGCAGTACTTC. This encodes CASSSYRGTYEQYF.

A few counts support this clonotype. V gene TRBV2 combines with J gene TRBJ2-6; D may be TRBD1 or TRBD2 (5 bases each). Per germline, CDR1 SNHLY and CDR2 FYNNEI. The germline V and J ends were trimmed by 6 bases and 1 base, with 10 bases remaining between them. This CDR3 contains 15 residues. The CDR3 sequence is CASRGGTSGANVLTF. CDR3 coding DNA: TGTGCCAGCAGGGGTGGGACGTCTGGGGCCAACGTCCTGACTTTC. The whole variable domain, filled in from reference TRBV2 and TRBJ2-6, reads EPEVTQTPSHQVTQMGQEVILRCVPISNHLYFYWYRQILGQKVEFLVSFYNNEISEKSEIFDDQFSVERPDGSNFTLKIRSTKLEDSAMYFCASRGGTSGANVLTFGAGSRLTVL.

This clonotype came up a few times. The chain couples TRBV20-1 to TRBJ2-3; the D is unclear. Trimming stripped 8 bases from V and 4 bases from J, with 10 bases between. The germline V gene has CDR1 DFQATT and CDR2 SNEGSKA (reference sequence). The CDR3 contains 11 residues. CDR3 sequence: CSPEYSDTQYF. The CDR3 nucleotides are TGCAGTCCAGAGTATTCAGATACGCAGTATTTT.

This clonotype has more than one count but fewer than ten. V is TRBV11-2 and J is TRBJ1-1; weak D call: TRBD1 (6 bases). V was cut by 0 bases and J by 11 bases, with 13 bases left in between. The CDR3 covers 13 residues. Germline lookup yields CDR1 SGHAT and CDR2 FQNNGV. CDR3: CASSLDVTGAAFF. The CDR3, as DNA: TGTGCCAGCAGCTTAGATGTAACGGGGGCGGCTTTCTTT.

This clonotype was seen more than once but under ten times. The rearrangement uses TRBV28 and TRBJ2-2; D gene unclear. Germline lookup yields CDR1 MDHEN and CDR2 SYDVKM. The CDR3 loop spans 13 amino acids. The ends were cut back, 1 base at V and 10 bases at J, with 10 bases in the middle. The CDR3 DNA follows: TGTGCCAGCAGTTTATCCCCCGTCGTGGAGCTGTTTTTT. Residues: CASSLSPVVELFF. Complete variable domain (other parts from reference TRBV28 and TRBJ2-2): DVKVTQSSRYLVKRTGEKVFLECVQDMDHENMFWYRQDPGLGLRLIYFSYDVKMKEKGDIPEGYSVSREKKERFSLILESASTNQTSMYLCASSLSPVVELFFGEGSRLTVL.

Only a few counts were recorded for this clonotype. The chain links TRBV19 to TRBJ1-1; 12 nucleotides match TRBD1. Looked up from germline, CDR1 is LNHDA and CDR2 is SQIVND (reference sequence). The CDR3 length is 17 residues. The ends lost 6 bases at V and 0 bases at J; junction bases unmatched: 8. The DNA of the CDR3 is TGTGCCAGTAGGCGGGCGGGACAGGGGGCGATGAACACTGAAGCTTTCTTT. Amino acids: CASRRAGQGAMNTEAFF.

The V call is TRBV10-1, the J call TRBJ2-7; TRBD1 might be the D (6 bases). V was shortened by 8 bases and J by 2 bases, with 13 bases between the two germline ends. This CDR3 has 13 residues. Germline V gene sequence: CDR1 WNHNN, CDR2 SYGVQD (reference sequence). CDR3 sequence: CASSKGDTYEQYF. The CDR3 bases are TGCGCCAGCTCAAAGGGGGACACCTACGAGCAGTACTTC.

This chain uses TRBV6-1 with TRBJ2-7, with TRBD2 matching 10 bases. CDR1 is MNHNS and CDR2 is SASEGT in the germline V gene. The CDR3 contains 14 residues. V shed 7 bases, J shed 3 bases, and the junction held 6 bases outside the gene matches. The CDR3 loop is CASTRTSGYYEQYF. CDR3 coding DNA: TGTGCCAGCACCCGGACTAGCGGTTACTACGAGCAGTACTTC.

The CDR3 loop is CSAALAGGSDTQYF. For the CDR3, the DNA is TGCAGTGCCGCTCTAGCGGGAGGGTCGGATACGCAGTATTTT. The V and J genes are TRBV20-1 and TRBJ2-3; 12 bases map to TRBD2. Germline assignment: CDR1 DFQATT and CDR2 SNEGSKA (reference sequence). With V trimmed by 6 bases and J by 6 bases, 7 bases remained unmatched. The CDR3 has 14 amino acids.

The DNA for the CDR3 is TGCGCCAGCAGCGAGGGACAGGGGATCGACGAGCAGTACTTC. Its translation: CASSEGQGIDEQYF. The rearrangement links TRBV5-1 to TRBJ2-7; 10 bases line up with TRBD1. This CDR3 is built from 14 residues. V shed 4 bases, J shed 5 bases, and the junction held 6 bases outside the gene matches. Germline lookup yields CDR1 SGHRS and CDR2 YFSETQ.

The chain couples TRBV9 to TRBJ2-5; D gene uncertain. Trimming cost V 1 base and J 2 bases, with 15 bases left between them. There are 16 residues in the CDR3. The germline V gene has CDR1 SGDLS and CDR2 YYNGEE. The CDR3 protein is CASSVTGSDVQETQYF. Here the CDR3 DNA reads TGTGCCAGCAGCGTAACGGGCTCCGATGTTCAAGAGACCCAGTACTTC.

The CDR3 here is CSAIRLRGNEQFF. CDR3 sequence (DNA): TGCAGTGCTATCCGGTTAAGGGGCAATGAGCAGTTCTTC. The chain links TRBV20-1 to TRBJ2-1, with D tentatively TRBD1 (5 bases). This CDR3 has 13 amino acids. V lost 4 bases, J lost 6 bases, and 13 bases lay in between. Germline values: CDR1 DFQATT, CDR2 SNEGSKA (reference sequence).

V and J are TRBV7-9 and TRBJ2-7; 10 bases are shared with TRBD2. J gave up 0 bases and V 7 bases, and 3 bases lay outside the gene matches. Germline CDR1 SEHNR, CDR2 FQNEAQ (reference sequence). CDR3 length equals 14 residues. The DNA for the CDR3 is TGTGCCAGCACCCTAGCGGGAGTCTCCTACGAGCAGTACTTC. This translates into CASTLAGVSYEQYF. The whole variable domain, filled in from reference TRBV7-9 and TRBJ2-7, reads DTGVSQNPRHKITKRGQNVTFRCDPISEHNRLYWYRQTLGQGPEFLTYFQNEAQLEKSRLLSDRFSAERPKGSFSTLEIQRTEQGDSAMYLCASTLAGVSYEQYFGPGTRLTVT.

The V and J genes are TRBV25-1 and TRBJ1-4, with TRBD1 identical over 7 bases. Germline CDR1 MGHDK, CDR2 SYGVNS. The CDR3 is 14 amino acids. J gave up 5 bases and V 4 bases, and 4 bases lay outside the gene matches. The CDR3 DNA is TGTGCCAGCAGTGTGACAGGGTTGAATGAAAAACTGTTTTTT. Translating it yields CASSVTGLNEKLFF.

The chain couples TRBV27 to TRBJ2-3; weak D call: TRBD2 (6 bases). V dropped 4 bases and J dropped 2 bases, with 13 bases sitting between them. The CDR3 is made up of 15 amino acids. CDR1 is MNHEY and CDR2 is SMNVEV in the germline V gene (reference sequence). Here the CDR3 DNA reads TGTGCCAGCAGTTACCGAGCGGGCCTCACAGATACGCAGTATTTT. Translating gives CASSYRAGLTDTQYF.

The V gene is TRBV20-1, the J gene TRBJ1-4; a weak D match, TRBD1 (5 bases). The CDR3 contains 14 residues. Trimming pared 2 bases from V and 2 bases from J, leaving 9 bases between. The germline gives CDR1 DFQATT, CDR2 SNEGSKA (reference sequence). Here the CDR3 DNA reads TGCAGTGCTAGATTACAGGTCACTAATGAAAAACTGTTTTTT. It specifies CSARLQVTNEKLFF.

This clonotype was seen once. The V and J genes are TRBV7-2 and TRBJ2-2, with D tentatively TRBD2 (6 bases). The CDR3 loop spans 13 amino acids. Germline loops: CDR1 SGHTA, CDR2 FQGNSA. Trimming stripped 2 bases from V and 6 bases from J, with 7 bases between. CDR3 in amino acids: CASSLWGAGELFF. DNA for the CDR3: TGTGCCAGCAGCTTATGGGGGGCCGGGGAGCTGTTTTTT.

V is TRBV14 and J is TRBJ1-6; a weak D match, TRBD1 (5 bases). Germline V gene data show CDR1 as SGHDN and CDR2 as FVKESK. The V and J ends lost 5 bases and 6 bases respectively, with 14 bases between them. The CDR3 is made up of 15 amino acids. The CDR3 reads CASSSTAPFNSPLHF. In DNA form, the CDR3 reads TGTGCCAGCAGCTCGACAGCGCCCTTTAATTCACCCCTCCACTTT.